The present TCR beta chain was sequenced within a study of T cells in Graves' hyperthyroidism and ophthalmopathy. The CDR3 has 13 amino acids. Trimming cost V 3 bases and J 4 bases, with 6 bases left between them. Germline lookup yields CDR1 MNHNS and CDR2 SASEGT. There are many counts of this clonotype. Its cognate antigen is unknown. The hyperthyroidism was newly diagnosed and had lasted under 2 months; the patients were aged 18 to 65. Uncontrolled infection, other autoimmune disease, pregnancy or lactation led to exclusion. Isolation of PBMCs was performed on 8.5 to 10 ml fresh peripheral blood. The investigators amplified TCR beta CDR3 regions from RNA transcripts. Researchers ran a first-round RT-PCR on the TCR CDR3 using the HTBI primer set. From the multiplex PCR reads, TCRdb called clonotypes with MiXCR, one entry per CDR3 protein. The sample has approximately 380,000 distinct CDR3 sequences; over 15% are singletons.

Overall study results and limits: Most expanded thyroid clonotypes above 0.001 also appeared in blood.

Sample: blood. The chain is built from TRBV6-1 and TRBJ1-4; D is ambiguous. This clonotype was obtained from a woman under 30 with Graves' hyperthyroidism. The CDR3 reads CASSEEGNEKLFF. For the CDR3, the DNA is TGTGCCAGCAGTGAGGAAGGTAATGAAAAACTGTTTTTT.